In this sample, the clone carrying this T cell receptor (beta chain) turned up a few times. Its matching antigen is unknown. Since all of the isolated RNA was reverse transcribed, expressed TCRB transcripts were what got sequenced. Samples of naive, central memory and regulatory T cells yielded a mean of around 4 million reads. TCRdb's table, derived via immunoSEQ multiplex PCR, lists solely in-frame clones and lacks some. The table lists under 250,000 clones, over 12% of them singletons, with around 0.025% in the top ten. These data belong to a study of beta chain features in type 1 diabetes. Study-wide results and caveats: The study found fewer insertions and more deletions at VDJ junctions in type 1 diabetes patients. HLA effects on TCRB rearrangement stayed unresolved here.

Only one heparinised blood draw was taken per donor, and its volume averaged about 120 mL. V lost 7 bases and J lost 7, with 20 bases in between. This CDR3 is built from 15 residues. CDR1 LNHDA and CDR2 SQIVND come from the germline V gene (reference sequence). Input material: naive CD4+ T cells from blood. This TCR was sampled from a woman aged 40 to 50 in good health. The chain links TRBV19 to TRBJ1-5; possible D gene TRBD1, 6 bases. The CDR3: CASTRGAGSTQPQHF. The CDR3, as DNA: TGTGCCAGTACCCGGGGGGCAGGGAGCACCCAGCCCCAGCATTTT.